Following are 19 T cell receptor beta chains from one sample sequenced in a study of beta chain features in type 1 diabetes. TCRB transcripts that were expressed got sequenced, as all of the isolated RNA had been reverse transcribed. Clones were read by immunoSEQ multiplex PCR, and TCRdb kept only the in-frame ones, dropping some. This sample yields about 340,000 clones, of which 6.5% to 10% are seen a single time; less than 0.45% belongs to the top ten. The sample consisted of central memory CD4+ T cells from blood. The receptor set was obtained from a young woman in good health.

This clone was seen only a few times. The rearrangement links TRBV27 to TRBJ2-1; 10 bases align to TRBD2. CDR1 and CDR2 (germline): MNHEY, SMNVEV (reference sequence). Germline trimming cut 6 bases from V and 4 bases from J; bases unmatched to any gene: 3. The CDR3 contains 14 residues. The chain's CDR3 is CASRTSGTYNEQFF. In DNA, the CDR3 is TGTGCCAGCAGAACTAGCGGGACTTACAATGAGCAGTTCTTC.

This clone was observed a handful of times. CDR3 amino acids: CASSLGLAGADEQFF. The CDR3 DNA sequence: TGTGCCAGCAGCTTAGGACTAGCGGGAGCCGATGAGCAGTTCTTC. The rearrangement joins TRBV11-2 to TRBJ2-1, with 12 bases identical to TRBD2. From germline, CDR1 is SGHAT and CDR2 FQNNGV. This CDR3 contains 15 residues. V shed 1 base, J shed 8 bases, and the junction held 3 bases outside the gene matches.

The table lists this clone with many counts. V is TRBV15 and J is TRBJ2-5; D may correspond to TRBD1 or TRBD2 (5 bases each). Trimming cost V 8 bases and J 1 base, with 14 bases left between them. The V gene's germline CDR1 is LNHNV and CDR2 YYDKDF (reference sequence). CDR3 length: 14 amino acids. CDR3 residues: CATSRGGFQETQYF. The CDR3 coding sequence is TGTGCCACCTCTCGGGGCGGGTTCCAAGAGACCCAGTACTTC.

This clone was counted a few times. This chain uses TRBV7-2 with TRBJ2-5; D is possibly TRBD2 (6 bases). Germline loops: CDR1 SGHTA, CDR2 FQGNSA. Trimming stripped 4 bases from V and 8 bases from J, with 11 bases between. The CDR3 is 12 residues long. In DNA, the CDR3 is TGTGCCAGCAGCTCTTGGGGGGAAACCCAGTACTTC. Translating it yields CASSSWGETQYF.

This clone was recorded a few times. In DNA form, the CDR3 reads TGTGCCAGCAGCTTAGAGCAGGGGAAGGTCACTGAAGCTTTCTTT. This gives the protein CASSLEQGKVTEAFF. The V call is TRBV13, the J call TRBJ1-1, with D tentatively TRBD1 (6 bases). This CDR3 has 15 residues. The V end was cut by 1 base, the J end by 4 bases, with 13 bases between. Germline V gene data show CDR1 as PRHDT and CDR2 as FYEKMQ (reference sequence).

In this sample, this clone turned up many times. V usage is TRBV2 and J usage is TRBJ2-1, with 7 bases fitting TRBD2. V lost 11 bases and J lost 7; bases outside the gene matches: 17. Looked up from germline, CDR1 is SNHLY and CDR2 is FYNNEI. CDR3 size: 15 residues. DNA of the CDR3: TGTGCCTCCTCCCAAGTGGGCGGGAGCTTAAATGAGCAGTTCTTC. The encoded protein is CASSQVGGSLNEQFF.

This chain uses TRBV7-2 with TRBJ2-5; TRBD2 matches 11 bases. CDR1 and CDR2 from the germline V gene are SGHTA and FQGNSA. The V gene end was trimmed by 1 base and the J gene end by 2 bases; junction bases not matched to a gene: 9. There are 18 residues in the CDR3. CDR3 loop: CASSLGLAGGRGQETQYF. For the CDR3, the DNA is TGTGCCAGCAGCTTAGGGCTAGCGGGAGGTAGGGGGCAAGAGACCCAGTACTTC.

Written as DNA, the CDR3 is TGTGCCAGCAGCCAAGATCTAGAAGGTTTGTACAATGAGCAGTTCTTC. This gives the protein CASSQDLEGLYNEQFF. The chain links TRBV4-2 to TRBJ2-1, with no clear D. Germline loops: CDR1 LGHNA, CDR2 YNFKEQ. Trimming cost V 0 bases and J 4 bases, with 13 bases left between them. The CDR3 length is 16 residues.

This clone has more than one count but fewer than ten. The chain uses TRBV7-2 and TRBJ2-2, with D unclear. CDR1 and CDR2 from the germline V gene are SGHTA and FQGNSA. This CDR3 spans 15 amino acids. V was cut by 2 bases and J by 1 base, with 8 bases left in between. CDR3 loop: CASSLNVGNTGELFF. The CDR3 DNA is TGTGCCAGCAGCTTAAATGTAGGGAACACCGGGGAGCTGTTTTTT.

This clone came up a few times. This chain uses TRBV5-1 with TRBJ1-2; D call uncertain. The CDR3 is 12 residues long. CDR1 is SGHRS, CDR2 YFSETQ, per germline. Between the trimmed V and J ends, which lost 5 bases and 4 bases, there was a span of 9 bases. The CDR3 spells CASRGQSYGYTF. The CDR3 DNA reads as TGCGCCAGCAGAGGTCAAAGCTATGGCTACACCTTC.

This clone was counted ten times or more. The chain recombines TRBV6-5 with TRBJ2-7, with D possibly matching TRBD2 (6 bases). CDR3 length equals 14 residues. Looked up from germline, CDR1 is MNHEY and CDR2 is SVGAGI. V was cut by 3 bases and J by 3 bases, with 12 bases left in between. For the CDR3, the DNA is TGTGCCAGCAGTTATTCACGGGAGCGCTACGAGCAGTACTTC. Its protein is CASSYSRERYEQYF.

This chain uses TRBV7-2 with TRBJ1-1; D call uncertain. This CDR3 has 13 amino acids. V was pared by 5 bases and J by 5 bases, with 12 bases between. Germline V gene sequence: CDR1 SGHTA, CDR2 FQGNSA. The CDR3 is CASSGPLRTEAFF. The CDR3 DNA reads as TGTGCCAGCAGCGGTCCCCTTCGGACTGAAGCTTTCTTT.

This clone was observed a handful of times. CDR3 loop: CASSPRASEYEQYF. In DNA form, the CDR3 reads TGTGCCAGCAGCCCGAGGGCCTCCGAATACGAGCAGTACTTC. The chain combines TRBV9 with TRBJ2-5; a possible D gene is TRBD2 (5 bases). The J call is in doubt because the DNA end fits TRBJ2-7 better. The CDR3 is 14 amino acids. Looked up from germline, CDR1 is SGDLS and CDR2 is YYNGEE.

The V gene is TRBV4-3, the J gene TRBJ2-2; D is undetermined. The CDR3 is 13 residues long. Germline V gene data show CDR1 as LGHNA and CDR2 as YSLEER. V was clipped by 2 bases and J by 6 bases, with 7 bases between them. The CDR3 loop is CASSQLTAGELFF. CDR3 DNA sequence: TGCGCCAGCAGCCAATTAACCGCCGGGGAGCTGTTTTTT.

This clone was observed a handful of times. The chain combines TRBV28 with TRBJ1-5, with no clear D. Trimming removed 7 bases from V and 3 bases from J, with 7 bases in between. The germline gives CDR1 MDHEN, CDR2 SYDVKM. The CDR3 covers 12 residues. CDR3 in amino acids: CASNINNQPQHF. The CDR3, as DNA: TGTGCCAGCAATATTAACAATCAGCCCCAGCATTTT. Complete variable domain (other parts from reference TRBV28 and TRBJ1-5): DVKVTQSSRYLVKRTGEKVFLECVQDMDHENMFWYRQDPGLGLRLIYFSYDVKMKEKGDIPEGYSVSREKKERFSLILESASTNQTSMYLCASNINNQPQHFGDGTRLSIL.

The chain joins TRBV7-9 to TRBJ1-2, with D possibly matching TRBD1 (6 bases). Per germline, CDR1 SEHNR and CDR2 FQNEAQ (reference sequence). V was shortened by 2 bases and J by 4 bases, with 8 bases between the two germline ends. There are 13 residues in the CDR3. Here the CDR3 reads CASSLQDSYGYTF. CDR3 DNA: TGTGCCAGCAGCTTACAGGACAGCTATGGCTACACCTTC.

The CDR3: CASKGPGSYNEQFF. Here the CDR3 DNA reads TGTGCCAGCAAGGGGCCGGGCTCCTACAATGAGCAGTTCTTC. The V gene is TRBV28, the J gene TRBJ2-1, with a weak D call TRBD1 (5 bases). This CDR3 region has 14 residues. Germline-derived CDR1 and CDR2 are MDHEN and SYDVKM. Trimming took 7 bases from V and 0 from J, leaving 10 bases between them.

This clone was seen more than once but under ten times. The genes are TRBV6-1 and TRBJ2-3, with D unresolved. Germline V gene data show CDR1 as MNHNS and CDR2 as SASEGT. This CDR3 has 13 residues. Trimming shortened V by 8 bases and J by 0 bases, and 9 bases separated the two germline ends. In DNA, the CDR3 is TGTGCCAGCGGGTTCACGAGCACAGATACGCAGTATTTT. The encoded protein is CASGFTSTDTQYF.

This clone was counted a few times. The CDR3 nucleotides are TGTGCCAGCCAGGAGGATACGGTCTACGAGCAGTACTTC. Protein product: CASQEDTVYEQYF. This chain joins TRBV2 and TRBJ2-7, with a possible D match to TRBD2 (5 bases). V was cut by 8 bases and J by 3 bases, with 14 bases left in between. The germline V gene encodes CDR1 SNHLY and CDR2 FYNNEI. The CDR3 is made up of 13 amino acids.